This T cell receptor beta chain was observed in a study of cytomegalovirus exposure and HLA in healthy donors. Trimming left V 3 bases short and J 3 bases short, with 9 bases between. The CDR3 sequence is 13 residues long. Looked up from germline, CDR1 is MNHEY and CDR2 is SVGAGI. Findings of the study overall: In the analysis, some V segments, TRBV6-2 and TRBV6-3 included, were excluded as indistinguishable.

With regard to this clone: Its antigen is not known.

PCR was performed using 60 Vbeta and 13 Jbeta primers. Method: immunoSEQ multiplex PCR; TCRdb's copy keeps in-frame clones and lacks some. The repertoire holds 160,000 or so clones, roughly four fifths seen once, with approximately 11% in the top ten. This sequence joins TRBV6-5 and TRBJ2-7, with D perhaps matching TRBD1 (5 bases). The clonotype was recovered from a man aged 50-60 years in good health and CMV-seropositive. The specimen was PBMCs. CDR3 amino acids: CASSYTDNYEQYF. CDR3 bases: TGTGCCAGCAGTTATACGGACAACTACGAGCAGTACTTC.